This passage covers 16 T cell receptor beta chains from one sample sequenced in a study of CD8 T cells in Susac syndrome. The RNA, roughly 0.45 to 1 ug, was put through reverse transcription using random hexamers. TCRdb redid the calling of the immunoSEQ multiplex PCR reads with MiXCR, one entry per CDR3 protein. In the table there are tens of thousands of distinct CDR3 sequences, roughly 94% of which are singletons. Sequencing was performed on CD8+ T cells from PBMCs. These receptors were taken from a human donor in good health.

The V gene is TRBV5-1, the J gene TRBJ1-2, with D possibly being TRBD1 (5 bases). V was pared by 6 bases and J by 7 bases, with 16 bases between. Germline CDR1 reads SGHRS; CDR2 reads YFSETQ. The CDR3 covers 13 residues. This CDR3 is CASMNGGRSGYTF. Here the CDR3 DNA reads TGCGCCAGCATGAATGGGGGTCGGAGTGGCTACACCTTC.

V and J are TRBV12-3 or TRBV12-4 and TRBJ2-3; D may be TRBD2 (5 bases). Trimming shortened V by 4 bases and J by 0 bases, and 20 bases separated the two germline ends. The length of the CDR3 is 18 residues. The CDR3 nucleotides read TGTGCCAGCAGTTCCACCCGCAGAGGGCGAGCCAGCACAGATACGCAGTATTTT. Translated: CASSSTRRGRASTDTQYF.

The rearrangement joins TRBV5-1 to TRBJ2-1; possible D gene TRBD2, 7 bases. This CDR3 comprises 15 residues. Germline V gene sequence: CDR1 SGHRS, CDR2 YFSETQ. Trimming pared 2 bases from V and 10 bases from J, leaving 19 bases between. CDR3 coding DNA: TGCGCCAGCAGCTTCGGACGGGGGGCCCCTCAAGAGCAGTTCTTC. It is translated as CASSFGRGAPQEQFF.

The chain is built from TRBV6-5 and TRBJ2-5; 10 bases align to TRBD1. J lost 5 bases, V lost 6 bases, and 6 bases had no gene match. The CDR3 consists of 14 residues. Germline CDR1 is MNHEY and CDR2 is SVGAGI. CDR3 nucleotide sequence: TGTGCCAGCAGCCTCCCGGACAGGGGGGAGACCCAGTACTTC. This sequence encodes CASSLPDRGETQYF.

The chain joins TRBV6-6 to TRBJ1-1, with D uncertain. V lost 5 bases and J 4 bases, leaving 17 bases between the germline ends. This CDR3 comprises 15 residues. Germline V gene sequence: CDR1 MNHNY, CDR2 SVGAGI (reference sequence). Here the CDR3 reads CASSDQVQGSTEAFF. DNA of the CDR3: TGTGCCAGCAGTGATCAGGTGCAAGGGAGCACTGAAGCTTTCTTT.

In DNA form, the CDR3 reads TGTGCCAGCGGTAGGGGGGCTTACGAGCAGTACTTC. Translation gives CASGRGAYEQYF. The rearrangement uses TRBV9 and TRBJ2-7; D might be TRBD1 or TRBD2, each matching 6 bases. The V end lost 7 bases, the J end lost 4 bases, and 12 bases lay between the germline ends. CDR3 length: 12 residues. Germline CDR1 and CDR2: SGDLS and YYNGEE.

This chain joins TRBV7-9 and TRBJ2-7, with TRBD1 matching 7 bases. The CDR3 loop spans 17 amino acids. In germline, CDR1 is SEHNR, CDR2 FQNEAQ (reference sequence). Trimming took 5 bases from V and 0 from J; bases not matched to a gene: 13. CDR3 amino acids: CASSPSDGDRSSYEQYF. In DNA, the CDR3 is TGTGCCAGCAGCCCGTCCGATGGGGACAGATCCTCCTACGAGCAGTACTTC.

DNA for the CDR3: TGTGCCAGTAGTACCTGGGGACAGATGAACACTGAAGCTTTCTTT. It translates to CASSTWGQMNTEAFF. This sequence joins TRBV19 and TRBJ1-1, with 7 bases identical to TRBD1. The CDR3 runs 15 residues. Germline V gene data show CDR1 as LNHDA and CDR2 as SQIVND (reference sequence). J lost 0 bases, V lost 4 bases, and 5 bases had no gene match.

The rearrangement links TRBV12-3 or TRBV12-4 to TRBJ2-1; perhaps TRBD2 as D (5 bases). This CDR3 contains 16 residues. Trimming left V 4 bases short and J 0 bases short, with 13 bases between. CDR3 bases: TGTGCCAGCAGTTCTTTCAGAGGGAGCTCCTACAATGAGCAGTTCTTC. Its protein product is CASSSFRGSSYNEQFF.

DNA of the CDR3: TGTGCCAGCAGTTTGGGGAAAACCTACGAGCAGTACTTC. Protein product: CASSLGKTYEQYF. The rearrangement links TRBV27 to TRBJ2-7; no clear D. The CDR3 consists of 13 residues. The V end lost 3 bases, the J end lost 2 bases, and 8 bases lay between the germline ends. Germline CDR1 is MNHEY and CDR2 is SMNVEV (reference sequence).

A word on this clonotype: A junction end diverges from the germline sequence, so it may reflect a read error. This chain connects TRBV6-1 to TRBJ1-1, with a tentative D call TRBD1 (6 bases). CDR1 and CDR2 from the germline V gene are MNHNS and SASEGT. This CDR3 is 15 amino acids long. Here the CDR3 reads CTSSEDPTGNTEAFF. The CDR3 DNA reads TGTACCAGCAGTGAGGACCCGACAGGGAACACTGAAGCTTTCTTT.

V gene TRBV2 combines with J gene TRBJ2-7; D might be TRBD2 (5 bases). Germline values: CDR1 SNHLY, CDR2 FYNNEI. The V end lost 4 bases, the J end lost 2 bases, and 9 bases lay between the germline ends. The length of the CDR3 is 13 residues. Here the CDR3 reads CASSGLATYEQYF. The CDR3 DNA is TGTGCCAGCAGTGGCCTAGCTACCTACGAGCAGTACTTC. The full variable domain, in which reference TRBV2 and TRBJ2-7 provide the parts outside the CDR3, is EPEVTQTPSHQVTQMGQEVILRCVPISNHLYFYWYRQILGQKVEFLVSFYNNEISEKSEIFDDQFSVERPDGSNFTLKIRSTKLEDSAMYFCASSGLATYEQYFGPGTRLTVT.

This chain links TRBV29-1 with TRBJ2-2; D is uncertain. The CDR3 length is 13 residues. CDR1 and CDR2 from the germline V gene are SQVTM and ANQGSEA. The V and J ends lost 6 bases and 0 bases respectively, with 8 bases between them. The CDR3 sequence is CSVKVSNTGELFF. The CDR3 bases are TGCAGCGTCAAGGTTTCGAACACCGGGGAGCTGTTTTTT.

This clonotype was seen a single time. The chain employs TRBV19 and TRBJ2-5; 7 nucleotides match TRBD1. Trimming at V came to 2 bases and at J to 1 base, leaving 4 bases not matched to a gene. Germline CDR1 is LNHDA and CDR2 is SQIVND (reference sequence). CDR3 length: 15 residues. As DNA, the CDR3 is TGTGCCAGTAGTATAAGTCACAGGGGCCAAGAGACCCAGTACTTC. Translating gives CASSISHRGQETQYF.

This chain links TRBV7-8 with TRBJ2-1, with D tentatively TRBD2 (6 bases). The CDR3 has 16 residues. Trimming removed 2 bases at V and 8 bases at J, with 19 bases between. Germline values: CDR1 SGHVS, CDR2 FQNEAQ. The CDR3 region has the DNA TGTGCCAGCAGCTTAAGGCCAGATACTAGCCTCGATGAGCAGTTCTTC. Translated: CASSLRPDTSLDEQFF.

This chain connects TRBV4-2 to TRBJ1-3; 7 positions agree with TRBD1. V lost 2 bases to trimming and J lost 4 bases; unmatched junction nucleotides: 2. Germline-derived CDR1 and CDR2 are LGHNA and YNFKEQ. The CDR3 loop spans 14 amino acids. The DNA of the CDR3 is TGTGCCAGCAGCCAACAGGGGGTGGGAAACACCATATATTTT. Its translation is CASSQQGVGNTIYF.